Following are 32 T cell receptor beta chains from one sample sequenced in a study of blood T cell repertoires in COVID-19. The assay was immunoSEQ multiplex PCR, and TCRdb's table has in-frame clones only and misses some. The sample carries roughly 250,000 clones, roughly 87% recorded once. Sequencing was done on a sample of PBMCs or T cells enriched from blood (not recorded which). These receptors all stem from a woman in her twenties or thirties with acute COVID-19.

This chain links TRBV5-1 with TRBJ2-3; maybe TRBD1 (5 bases). From germline, CDR1 is SGHRS and CDR2 YFSETQ. The CDR3 totals 14 residues. V dropped 3 bases and J dropped 7 bases, with 15 bases sitting between them. CDR3 sequence reads: CASSSGLNEHTQYF. CDR3 DNA sequence: TGCGCCAGCAGCTCAGGGCTCAATGAGCATACGCAGTATTTT.

This chain joins TRBV19 and TRBJ1-1, with 7 bases aligning to TRBD1. The trim removed 3 bases at V and 2 bases at J, leaving 9 bases unmatched. CDR3 length: 16 residues. In germline, CDR1 is LNHDA, CDR2 SQIVND (reference sequence). Written as DNA, the CDR3 is TGTGCCAGTAGTATCGGGTACAGGGGAAGCAACACTGAAGCTTTCTTT. Protein: CASSIGYRGSNTEAFF.

This clone was detected a few times. The rearrangement uses TRBV2 and TRBJ1-6; D is undetermined. V was clipped by 7 bases and J by 6 bases, with 13 bases between them. This CDR3 is built from 14 residues. CDR1 SNHLY and CDR2 FYNNEI come from the germline V gene. The CDR3, as DNA: TGTGCCAGCAAGACCCGGGGATCTAATTCACCCCTCCACTTT. Encoded protein: CASKTRGSNSPLHF.

This chain links TRBV3-1 (or the pseudogene TRBV3-2) with TRBJ1-3; 8 bases are a match to TRBD1. Germline-derived CDR1 and CDR2 are LGHDT and YNNKEL (reference sequence). This CDR3 has 15 residues. Germline trimming cut 3 bases from V and 4 bases from J; bases unmatched to any gene: 5. CDR3 sequence (DNA): TGTGCCAGCAGCCAGAACCGGGACAGGGGAAACACCATATATTTT. Its translation: CASSQNRDRGNTIYF.

The chain recombines TRBV6-1 with TRBJ2-7, with D tentatively TRBD1 (5 bases). The V gene lost 2 bases and the J gene lost 2 bases, with 10 bases spanning the gap. Germline V lookup: CDR1 MNHNS, CDR2 SASEGT. This CDR3 has 14 amino acids. CDR3 in amino acids: CASSEQGLAYEQYF. The CDR3 nucleotides read TGTGCCAGCAGTGAACAGGGATTGGCCTACGAGCAGTACTTC.

The V call is TRBV27, the J call TRBJ2-1; tentatively, D is TRBD1 (10 bases). Germline CDR1 is MNHEY and CDR2 is SMNVEV (reference sequence). This CDR3 comprises 18 residues. Trimming removed 5 bases at V and 15 bases at J, with 35 bases between. As DNA, the CDR3 is TGTGCCAGCAGTGGCGGACAGGGGGGAACCTATAGCGGGGGCCCCGGGTTCTTC. Translation gives CASSGGQGGTYSGGPGFF.

This rearrangement joins TRBV28 to TRBJ2-7; 8 positions match TRBD1. V lost 6 bases, J lost 0 bases, and 7 bases stayed unmatched. Germline CDR1 reads MDHEN; CDR2 reads SYDVKM. The CDR3 covers 15 residues. CDR3 in amino acids: CASRPGQGGSYEQYF. The DNA of the CDR3 is TGTGCCAGCAGGCCAGGACAGGGTGGCTCCTACGAGCAGTACTTC.

The CDR3 nucleotides are TGCAGCCAGATGTATAGCAATCAGCCCCAGCATTTT. Amino acid sequence: CSQMYSNQPQHF. The chain recombines TRBV29-1 with TRBJ1-5; D is uncertain. Per germline, CDR1 SQVTM and CDR2 ANQGSEA. V was cut by 8 bases and J by 0 bases, with 8 bases left in between. There are 12 residues in the CDR3.

The chain employs TRBV21-1 and TRBJ2-3; TRBD2, the table's D call, was not compared with the DNA. TRBV21-1 is a listed pseudogene. CDR3 length: 16 residues. For the CDR3, the DNA is TGTGCCAGCAGCAGGCTAGCGCATCCTAGCACAGATACGCAGTATTTT. Protein sequence: CASSRLAHPSTDTQYF.

V and J are TRBV5-1 and TRBJ2-3; 7 nucleotides align to TRBD1. CDR3 length equals 14 residues. The ends lost 4 bases at V and 4 bases at J; junction bases unmatched: 6. Per the germline V gene, CDR1 is SGHRS and CDR2 is YFSETQ. This CDR3 reads CASSGDRVADTQYF. CDR3 nucleotides: TGCGCCAGCAGCGGCGACAGGGTGGCAGATACGCAGTATTTT.

The rearrangement links TRBV6-5 to TRBJ2-5; 8 bases agree with TRBD2. There are 15 residues in the CDR3. J gave up 5 bases and V 0 bases, and 5 bases lay outside the gene matches. CDR1 MNHEY and CDR2 SVGAGI come from the germline V gene. As DNA, the CDR3 is TGTGCCAGCAGTTACTCGGGACTAGGGGCGGAGACCCAGTACTTC. Its protein product is CASSYSGLGAETQYF.

This clone was found once. The J gene is TRBJ1-6, the V gene TRBV6-7, with 9 bases aligning to TRBD1. TRBV6-7 is treated as an ORF (open reading frame) with a function not yet certain. The CDR3 spans 15 residues. V trimming: 2 bases; J trimming: 10 bases; junction bases outside the gene matches: 6. Written as DNA, the CDR3 is TGTGCCAGCAGTTACAGGGACAGGGAAATATCACCCCTCCACTTT. This codes for CASSYRDREISPLHF.

The gene calls are TRBV7-2 and TRBJ1-1; perhaps TRBD1 as D (6 bases). Germline V gene sequence: CDR1 SGHTA, CDR2 FQGNSA. V lost 4 bases and J lost 0, with 12 bases in between. The CDR3 has 15 amino acids. CDR3 coding DNA: TGTGCCAGCAGCTCACCCGACAGGATGAACACTGAAGCTTTCTTT. Its protein is CASSSPDRMNTEAFF.

The chain couples TRBV5-6 to TRBJ2-7; D remains unclear. The germline V gene has CDR1 SGHDT and CDR2 YYEEEE. V was shortened by 6 bases and J by 0 bases, with 4 bases between the two germline ends. The CDR3 length is 11 residues. The CDR3 loop is CASTSSYEQYF. The CDR3 coding sequence is TGTGCCAGCACTAGCTCCTACGAGCAGTACTTC.

V usage is TRBV7-9 and J usage is TRBJ2-7; perhaps TRBD1 as D (7 bases). The ends were cut back, 6 bases at V and 7 bases at J, with 22 bases in the middle. Germline loops: CDR1 SEHNR, CDR2 FQNEAQ (reference sequence). This CDR3 region has 15 residues. For the CDR3, the DNA is TGTGCCAGCAGTTCAAACCGGGACAGAGGGGGGGAGCAGTACTTC. This translates into CASSSNRDRGGEQYF.

The V call is TRBV19, the J call TRBJ2-3; possible D gene TRBD2, 7 bases. CDR1 LNHDA and CDR2 SQIVND come from the germline V gene (reference sequence). The CDR3 is made up of 17 amino acids. The germline V and J ends were trimmed by 0 bases and 4 bases, with 17 bases remaining between them. CDR3 amino acids: CASSIDPRGGGADTQYF. The CDR3, as DNA: TGTGCCAGTAGTATAGATCCTCGCGGGGGCGGTGCAGATACGCAGTATTTT.

The chain employs TRBV7-2 and TRBJ1-1; D remains unclear. Per germline, CDR1 SGHTA and CDR2 FQGNSA. V was cut by 1 base and J by 14 bases, with 20 bases left in between. The CDR3 has 14 residues. As DNA, the CDR3 is TGTGCCAGCAGCTTAGAGCCGAGGGATCCTATCAACTTCTTT. It encodes CASSLEPRDPINFF.

This chain links TRBV18 with TRBJ2-3; no clear D gene. Germline lookup yields CDR1 KGHSH and CDR2 LQKENI. The CDR3 has 16 amino acids. Trimming shortened V by 2 bases and J by 4 bases, and 16 bases separated the two germline ends. The CDR3 nucleotides read TGTGCCAGCTCACCAAGGCCTCCCAGTGCGGCAGATACGCAGTATTTT. Amino acids: CASSPRPPSAADTQYF.

The chain links TRBV5-5 to TRBJ2-7; TRBD2 is a possible D gene (6 bases). CDR1 is SGHKS and CDR2 is YYEKEE in the germline V gene (reference sequence). The CDR3 is 16 residues long. V dropped 0 bases and J dropped 2 bases, with 15 bases sitting between them. In nucleotides, the CDR3 is TGTGCCAGCAGCTTGGAGCTAGCGTCTTATACCTACGAGCAGTACTTC. Translating it yields CASSLELASYTYEQYF.

This chain links TRBV4-1 with TRBJ2-5; D is uncertain. Trimming took off 0 bases at V and 4 bases at J, with 9 bases between the two ends. Germline V gene data show CDR1 as MGHRA and CDR2 as YSYEKL. The CDR3 spans 14 residues. The CDR3 sequence: CASSQDRFGETQYF. The CDR3 DNA reads TGCGCCAGCAGCCAAGACAGGTTCGGAGAGACCCAGTACTTC.

This chain connects TRBV11-2 to TRBJ2-1; TRBD2 agrees at 10 bases. The trim removed 3 bases at V and 0 bases at J, leaving 2 bases unmatched. This CDR3 is built from 16 residues. Germline values: CDR1 SGHAT, CDR2 FQNNGV. The CDR3 DNA reads as TGTGCCAGCAGCTTCACTAGCGGGGTCTCCTACAATGAGCAGTTCTTC. Amino acids: CASSFTSGVSYNEQFF.

The CDR3 coding sequence is TGTGCCAGCAGGGCCGGGACAGGGGTTAACAATGAGCAGTTCTTC. Translation gives CASRAGTGVNNEQFF. This chain joins TRBV6-5 and TRBJ2-1, with TRBD1 identical over 10 bases. The CDR3 spans 15 residues. Germline CDR1 is MNHEY and CDR2 is SVGAGI. V lost 6 bases, J lost 5 bases, and 7 bases stayed unmatched.

The V call is TRBV7-2, the J call TRBJ1-1; perhaps TRBD1 as D (5 bases). Germline values: CDR1 SGHTA, CDR2 FQGNSA. The CDR3 loop spans 17 amino acids. Trimming stripped 0 bases from V and 5 bases from J, with 19 bases between. DNA of the CDR3: TGTGCCAGCAGCTTAGCGCTAGGTTCGGGACTTGGAACTGAAGCTTTCTTT. Translating gives CASSLALGSGLGTEAFF.

The chain uses TRBV7-2 and TRBJ2-1; D is unclear. V shed 3 bases and J shed 6 bases, with 3 bases lying between them. Germline CDR1 is SGHTA and CDR2 is FQGNSA. The CDR3 runs to 11 residues. CDR3 bases: TGTGCCAGCAGCTTTAGCAATGAGCAGTTCTTC. The encoded protein is CASSFSNEQFF.

This clone appeared a few times. The chain couples TRBV7-6 to TRBJ2-2, with TRBD1 identical over 9 bases. This CDR3 spans 15 amino acids. The germline gives CDR1 SGHVS, CDR2 FNYEAQ. Trimming took 3 bases from V and 5 from J; bases not matched to a gene: 4. For the CDR3, the DNA is TGTGCCAGCAGCTTTGGACAGGGGAGTACCGGGGAGCTGTTTTTT. As protein: CASSFGQGSTGELFF.

A single count supports this clone. The chain has TRBV21-1 and TRBJ2-3; the table's D call of TRBD1 was not tested on the DNA. TRBV21-1 counts as a pseudogene. The CDR3 length is 13 residues. The CDR3 coding sequence is TGTGCCAGCCGGGAACAGGGGGCAGATACGCAGTATTTT. This codes for CASREQGADTQYF.

V is TRBV30 and J is TRBJ1-2; the D gene is possibly TRBD1 (6 bases). Between the trimmed V and J ends, which lost 0 bases and 6 bases, there was a span of 14 bases. CDR3 length equals 14 residues. Looked up from germline, CDR1 is GTSNPN and CDR2 is SVGIG (reference sequence). CDR3 region: CAWSVRRGADGYTF. DNA of the CDR3: TGTGCCTGGAGTGTACGTCGGGGGGCGGATGGCTACACCTTC.

The gene calls are TRBV29-1 and TRBJ2-6; D gene uncertain. The CDR3 is made up of 15 amino acids. V was trimmed by 1 base and J by 4 bases, leaving 11 bases between them. Germline CDR1 is SQVTM and CDR2 is ANQGSEA. The CDR3 nucleotides read TGCAGCGTTGAAGTACCCGGGTCGGGGGCCAACGTCCTGACTTTC. Translating it yields CSVEVPGSGANVLTF.

The chain joins TRBV18 to TRBJ2-3, with unresolved D. Germline V lookup: CDR1 KGHSH, CDR2 LQKENI. The CDR3 has 15 residues. Deletions cut 3 bases from V and 0 bases from J, with 10 bases between. CDR3 protein: CASSPNSASTDTQYF. The CDR3 nucleotides read TGTGCCAGCTCACCCAACAGTGCAAGCACAGATACGCAGTATTTT.

Only a few counts were recorded for this clone. The V gene is TRBV19, the J gene TRBJ1-5; D remains unclear. CDR1 and CDR2 from the germline V gene are LNHDA and SQIVND (reference sequence). V was trimmed by 2 bases and J by 2 bases, leaving 10 bases between them. The length of the CDR3 is 15 residues. The CDR3 protein is CASSISGRGNQPQHF. CDR3 bases: TGTGCCAGTAGTATAAGCGGTCGGGGCAATCAGCCCCAGCATTTT.

The chain carries TRBV19 and TRBJ2-3; D possibly corresponds to TRBD1 (5 bases). The CDR3 totals 14 residues. Trimming removed 4 bases from V and 4 bases from J, with 12 bases in between. CDR1 is LNHDA and CDR2 is SQIVND in the germline V gene (reference sequence). In nucleotides, the CDR3 is TGTGCCAGTAGTACTAACGAAGGGGCAGATACGCAGTATTTT. It is translated as CASSTNEGADTQYF.

The CDR3 sequence: CASSFGLAGGRPKGKNIQYF. CDR3 DNA: TGTGCCAGCAGTTTCGGGCTAGCGGGGGGCCGGCCGAAAGGCAAAAACATTCAGTACTTC. V is TRBV28 and J is TRBJ2-4, with TRBD2 matching over 11 bases. The CDR3 has 20 residues. Germline CDR1 reads MDHEN; CDR2 reads SYDVKM. The V and J ends lost 3 bases and 3 bases, in that order; junction bases with no gene match: 16.